A single TCR beta chain is shown here with its context. The target antigen is unknown. V was cut by 4 bases and J by 6 bases, with 10 bases left in between. The germline V gene encodes CDR1 SQVTM and CDR2 ANQGSEA. The CDR3 contains 11 residues. These data originate in a study of shared clonotypes between healthy human individuals. Looking at the study overall: Samples came from two female and a few male donors aged 18 to 49.

Assay used: immunoSEQ multiplex PCR; TCRdb lists only in-frame clones, some missing. Seen here are 2,100,000 or so clones, approximately 94% observed once, and the top ten hold 0.13%. Findings and caveats of the study: Clonotype sharing across several donors was observed for 5% to 6.5% of naive CD4 clonotypes. The study found lower generation probabilities in non-shared clonotypes than in those shared by all four donors.

The sequenced sample was naive CD4+ T cells sorted from blood. The subset: CD45RA+ positively selected. V usage is TRBV29-1 and J usage is TRBJ2-7; D is possibly TRBD2 (6 bases). The TCR comes from a man younger than 30 in good health. In DNA, the CDR3 is TGCAGCGTTGTTGGAGGGCGCGAGCAGTACTTC. Protein product: CSVVGGREQYF.